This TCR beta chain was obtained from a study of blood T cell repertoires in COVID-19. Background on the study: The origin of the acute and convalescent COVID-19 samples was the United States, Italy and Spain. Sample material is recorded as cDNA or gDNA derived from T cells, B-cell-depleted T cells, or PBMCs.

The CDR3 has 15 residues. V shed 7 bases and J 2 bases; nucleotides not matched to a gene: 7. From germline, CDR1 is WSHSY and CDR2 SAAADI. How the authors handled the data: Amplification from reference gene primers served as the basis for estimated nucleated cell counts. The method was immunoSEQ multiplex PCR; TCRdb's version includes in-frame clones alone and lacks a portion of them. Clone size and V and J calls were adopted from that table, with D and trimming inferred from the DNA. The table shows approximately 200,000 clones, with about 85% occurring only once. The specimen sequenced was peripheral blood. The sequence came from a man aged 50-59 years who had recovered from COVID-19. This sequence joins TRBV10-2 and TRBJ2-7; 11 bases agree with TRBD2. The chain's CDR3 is CASTPGTSGTYEQYF. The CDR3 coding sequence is TGCGCCAGCACCCCCGGGACTAGCGGAACCTACGAGCAGTACTTC.